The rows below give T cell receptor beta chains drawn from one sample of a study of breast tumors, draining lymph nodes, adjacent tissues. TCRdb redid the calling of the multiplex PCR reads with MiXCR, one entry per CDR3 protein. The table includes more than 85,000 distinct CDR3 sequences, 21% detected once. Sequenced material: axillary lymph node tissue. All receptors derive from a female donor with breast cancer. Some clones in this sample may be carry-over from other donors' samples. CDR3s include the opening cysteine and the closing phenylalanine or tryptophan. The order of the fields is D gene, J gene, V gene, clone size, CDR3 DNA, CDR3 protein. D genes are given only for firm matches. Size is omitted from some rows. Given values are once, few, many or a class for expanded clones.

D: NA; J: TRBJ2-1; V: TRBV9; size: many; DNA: TGTGCCAGCAGCGGACAGGACAATGAGCAGTTCTTC; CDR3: CASSGQDNEQFF
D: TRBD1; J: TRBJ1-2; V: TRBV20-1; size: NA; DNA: TGCAGTGCTAGACCGCCGGGACAGGGTCATTATGGCTACACCTTC; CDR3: CSARPPGQGHYGYTF
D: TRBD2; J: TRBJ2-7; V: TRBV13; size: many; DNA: TGTGCCAGCAGCTCCAGACTAGCGGGAGGGTCCTACGAGCAGTACTTC; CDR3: CASSSRLAGGSYEQYF
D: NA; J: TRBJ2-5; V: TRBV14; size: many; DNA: TGTGCCAGCAGCCCAGCGCAAGAGACCCAGTACTTC; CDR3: CASSPAQETQYF
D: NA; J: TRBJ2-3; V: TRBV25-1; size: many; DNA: TGTGCCAGCAGTTCCCCATCCGGCGGGGCTAAGGATACGCAGTATTTT; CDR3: CASSSPSGGAKDTQYF
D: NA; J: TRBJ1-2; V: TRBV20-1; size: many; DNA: TGCAGTGCTATAGTGGCTTATGGCTATGGCTACACCTTC; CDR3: CSAIVAYGYGYTF
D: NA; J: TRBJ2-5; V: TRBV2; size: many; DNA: TGTGCCAGCAGTGAAGCGTTGGGAGGCCAGTACTTC; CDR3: CASSEALGGQYF
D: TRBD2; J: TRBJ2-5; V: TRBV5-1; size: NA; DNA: TGCGCCAGCAGCTTCGGGCTAGCGGTCCAAGAGACCCAGTACTTC; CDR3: CASSFGLAVQETQYF
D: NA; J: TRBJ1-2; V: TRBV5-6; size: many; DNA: TGTGCCAGCAGCTCCGTTGGGGGGGCGTCATATGGCTACACCTTC; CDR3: CASSSVGGASYGYTF
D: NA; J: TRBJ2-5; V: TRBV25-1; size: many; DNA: TGTGCCAGCAGTGAAGGTGGAATACTCCAAGAGACCCAGTACTTC; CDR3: CASSEGGILQETQYF
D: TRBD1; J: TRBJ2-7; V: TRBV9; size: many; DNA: TGTGCCAGCAGCGTAGAGGGGGACAGAAACTACGAGCAGTACTTC; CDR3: CASSVEGDRNYEQYF
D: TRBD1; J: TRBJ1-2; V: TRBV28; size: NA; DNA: TGTGCCAGCAGAAAAGACAGGGGGCGGGGCTATGGCTACACCTTC; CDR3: CASRKDRGRGYGYTF
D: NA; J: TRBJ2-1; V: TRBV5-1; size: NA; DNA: TGCGCCAGCAGCTTGACGCCAAACAATGAGCAGTTCTTC; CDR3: CASSLTPNNEQFF
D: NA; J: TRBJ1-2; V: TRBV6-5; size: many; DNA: TGTGCCAGCAGTGGGGGGAAGGGGTATGGCTACACCTTC; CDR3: CASSGGKGYGYTF
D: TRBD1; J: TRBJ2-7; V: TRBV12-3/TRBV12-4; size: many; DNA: TGTGCCAGCAGCCTCACAGGGGCAGGCTCCTACGAGCAGTACTTC; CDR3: CASSLTGAGSYEQYF
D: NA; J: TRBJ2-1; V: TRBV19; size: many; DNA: TGTGCCAGTAGTTCGACGGGGAATGCCTACAATGAGCAGTTCTTC; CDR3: CASSSTGNAYNEQFF
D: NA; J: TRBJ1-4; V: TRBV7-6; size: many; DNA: TGTGCCAGCAGCCCCGGGTGGAGTACTAATGAAAAACTGTTTTTT; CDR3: CASSPGWSTNEKLFF
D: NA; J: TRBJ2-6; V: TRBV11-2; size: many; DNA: TGTGCCAGCAGCCTCCCTGGTAGGGGATCTGGGGCCAACGTCCTGACTTTC; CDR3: CASSLPGRGSGANVLTF
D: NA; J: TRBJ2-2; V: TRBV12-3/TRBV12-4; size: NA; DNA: TGTGCCAGTCAACAGGGAAACGGGGAGCTGTTTTTT; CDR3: CASQQGNGELFF
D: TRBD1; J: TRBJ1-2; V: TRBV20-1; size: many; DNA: TGCAGTGCGGGGGGACAGGGGTATGGCTACACCTTC; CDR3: CSAGGQGYGYTF
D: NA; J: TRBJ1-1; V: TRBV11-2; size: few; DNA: TGTGCCAGCAGCTTTCTTGGGGAGGGGGCTTTCTTT; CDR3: CASSFLGEGAFF
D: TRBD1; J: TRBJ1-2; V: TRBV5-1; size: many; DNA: TGCGCCAGCAGCTCAGGGGGAGCTAACTATGGCTACACCTTC; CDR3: CASSSGGANYGYTF
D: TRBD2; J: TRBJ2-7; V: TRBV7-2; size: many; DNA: TGTGCCAGCAGCGGAGGGACTAGCGGGAAGTACGAGCAGTACTTC; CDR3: CASSGGTSGKYEQYF
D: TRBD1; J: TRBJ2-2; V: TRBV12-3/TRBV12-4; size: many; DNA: TGTGCCAGCAGGGGGGACAGGGCGGCGAACACCGGGGAGCTGTTTTTT; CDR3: CASRGDRAANTGELFF
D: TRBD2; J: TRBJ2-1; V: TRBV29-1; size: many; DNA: TGCAGCGTTGAAGCTGCGGGAGGGGGCAATGAGCAGTTCTTC; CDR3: CSVEAAGGGNEQFF
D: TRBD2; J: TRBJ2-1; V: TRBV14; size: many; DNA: TGTGCCAGCAGCCAGCGGGAGATGAATGAGCAGTTCTTC; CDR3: CASSQREMNEQFF
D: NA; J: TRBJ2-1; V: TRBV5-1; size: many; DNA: TGCGCCAGCAACAGTATCCCCTACAATGAGCAGTTCTTC; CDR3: CASNSIPYNEQFF